The 8 T cell receptor beta chains given below trace back to one sample, sequenced in a study of metastatic and nonmetastatic thyroid tumors. Using MiXCR, TCRdb re-called clones from the PCR reads. Among under 50,000 clones listed, 22% were seen once. Thyroid surgery had not been preceded by any treatment in any patient. The sequenced sample consisted of blood. The receptor set was obtained from a male donor with papillary thyroid cancer or a benign thyroid nodule (not recorded which). Some clones in this sample may be carry-over from other donors' samples.

This clone was seen ten or more times. The chain combines TRBV5-6 with TRBJ1-4; 9 positions match TRBD1. The CDR3 length is 16 residues. Looked up from germline, CDR1 is SGHDT and CDR2 is YYEEEE. V was pared by 4 bases and J by 5 bases, with 9 bases of the junction left unmatched. For the CDR3, the DNA is TGTGCCAGCAGCCCATTCCTGACAGGGGGGAATGAAAAACTGTTTTTT. The encoded protein is CASSPFLTGGNEKLFF.

This clone has ten or more counts. V and J are TRBV6-2 or TRBV6-3 and TRBJ2-7; D remains ambiguous. Per germline, CDR1 MNHEY and CDR2 SVGEGT. The CDR3 sequence is 12 residues long. V lost 8 bases, J lost 0 bases, and 8 bases lay in between. The CDR3 DNA reads TGTGCCAGCCGCTCCGACTCCTACGAGCAGTACTTC. This sequence encodes CASRSDSYEQYF.

This clone was detected many times. This may arise from a read error, as a much more abundant clone is one base away. The CDR3 protein is CATSSFGQNRPQHF. DNA for the CDR3: TGTGCCACCAGCAGCTTTGGACAGAATCGGCCCCAGCATTTT. The rearrangement uses TRBV15 and TRBJ1-5, with D maybe TRBD1 (6 bases). The CDR3 consists of 14 residues. Germline V CDR1 and CDR2: LNHNV, YYDKDF (reference sequence).

Concerning this clone itself: Being one base from a much bigger clone, this may be a read error. The chain has TRBV12-3 or TRBV12-4 and TRBJ2-7; D remains ambiguous. This CDR3 region has 14 residues. Trimming stripped 6 bases from V and 7 bases from J, with 19 bases between. CDR3 in amino acids: CASSHGRPPYEQYF. The CDR3 DNA follows: TGTGCCAGCAGCCATGGACGGCCTCCGTATGAGCAGTACTTC.

This clone was picked up a small number of times. The chain joins TRBV6-5 to TRBJ2-7; D gene unclear. The germline V and J ends were trimmed by 3 bases and 0 bases, with 9 bases remaining between them. This CDR3 comprises 14 residues. Germline V gives CDR1 MNHEY, CDR2 SVGAGI. CDR3 loop: CASSYHSSSYEQYF. DNA of the CDR3: TGTGCCAGCAGTTATCATTCTAGCTCCTACGAGCAGTACTTC.

This clone occurred a few times. The chain is built from TRBV27 and TRBJ1-5; 9 positions agree with TRBD1. Losses at the gene ends were 6 bases for V and 6 bases for J; bases not matched to a gene: 9. The CDR3 is 15 amino acids. CDR1 and CDR2 from the germline V gene are MNHEY and SMNVEV (reference sequence). The CDR3 loop reads CASSTGGGGSQPQHF. The CDR3 nucleotides read TGTGCCAGCAGCACAGGGGGCGGAGGCAGTCAGCCCCAGCATTTT.

This clone was recorded many times. One end of the junction does not line up with germline, which may come from a read error. The J gene is TRBJ2-3, the V gene TRBV15, with 9 bases aligning to TRBD2. Germline V gene lookup returns CDR1 LNHNV and CDR2 YYDKDF (reference sequence). The CDR3 is 15 amino acids. The CDR3 nucleotides read TGTGCCACCAGCAGAGAAGGGACTAGCAGAGATACGCAGTATTTT. Its protein is CATSREGTSRDTQYF.

The chain employs TRBV30 and TRBJ2-7, with a weak D call TRBD2 (5 bases). CDR3 length: 12 residues. Trimming pared 5 bases from V and 2 bases from J, leaving 10 bases between. CDR1 is GTSNPN and CDR2 is SVGIG in the germline V gene (reference sequence). The CDR3 DNA reads TGTGCCTGGGACTATTCTGCCTACGAGCAGTACTTC. Translated, it gives CAWDYSAYEQYF.